A single T cell receptor (beta chain) is shown here with its context. Its target is unknown. These data originate in a study of OX40 agonist ivuxolimab in advanced cancers. Study conclusions and caveats: The investigators did not determine what antigen specificity the expanded peripheral T cells had.

Generated by immunoSEQ multiplex PCR, the TCRdb table keeps only in-frame clones and is missing some. Counted here are about 45,000 clones, 82% occurring once; the ten biggest clones make up about 2%. The TCR sequence derives from an adult with an advanced solid tumor such as melanoma, head and neck, liver or kidney cancer. Here the sequenced sample was CD4+ or CD8+ T cells sorted from blood, taken in a trial of the OX40 agonist ivuxolimab.

The CDR3 DNA sequence: TGTGCCAGCAGCCGCCCTGGGACTAGCGGGAGGGTGTCCTACAATGAGCAGTTCTTC. Its translation is CASSRPGTSGRVSYNEQFF. V and J are TRBV7-6 and TRBJ2-1, with 16 bases identical to TRBD2. CDR3 length: 19 amino acids. Trimming cost V 5 bases and J 1 base; bases outside gene matches: 8. CDR1 SGHVS and CDR2 FNYEAQ come from the germline V gene.